This is a list of T cell receptor beta chains from one sample in a study of blood T cell repertoires in COVID-19. Repertoires were generated with immunoSEQ multiplex PCR, while TCRdb's copy carries only in-frame clones and drops some. Of 30,000 to 35,000 clones detected, around nine tenths appear once; the ten largest clones hold about an eighth. Sequenced: peripheral blood. The receptors were sampled from a man aged 55 to 70 with active COVID-19. Each CDR3 is given with its conserved first and last residue. The D gene is left open where the match is weak. A clone size is listed for some rows: how often the clone was seen (once, few, many), or a class if it is expanded.

clone_size: NA
j_call: TRBJ1-1
v_call: TRBV15
d_call: NA
cdr3_aa: CATSRRQSNTEAFF
cdr3_nt: TGTGCCACCAGCAGGAGACAGAGCAACACTGAAGCTTTCTTT

clone_size: NA
j_call: TRBJ2-4
v_call: TRBV7-2
d_call: NA
cdr3_aa: CASSRSRGQTIQYF
cdr3_nt: TGTGCCAGCAGCCGCAGCCGTGGACAGACAATTCAGTACTTC

clone_size: NA
j_call: TRBJ1-4
v_call: TRBV9
d_call: NA
cdr3_aa: CASSVGPEEEKLFF
cdr3_nt: TGTGCCAGCAGCGTAGGACCGGAGGAAGAAAAACTGTTTTTT

clone_size: NA
j_call: TRBJ2-7
v_call: TRBV6-5
d_call: NA
cdr3_aa: CASSRTALTYEQYF
cdr3_nt: TGTGCCAGCAGCCGGACAGCCCTTACCTACGAGCAGTACTTC

clone_size: NA
j_call: TRBJ2-3
v_call: TRBV7-9
d_call: NA
cdr3_aa: CASSLVGAASTDTQYF
cdr3_nt: TGTGCCAGCAGCTTAGTTGGGGCAGCTAGCACAGATACGCAGTATTTT

clone_size: NA
j_call: TRBJ2-3
v_call: TRBV27
d_call: TRBD2
cdr3_aa: CASSLWGTSGKYSTDTQYF
cdr3_nt: TGTGCCAGCAGTCTATGGGGGACTAGCGGGAAGTATTCCACAGATACGCAGTATTTT

clone_size: NA
j_call: TRBJ1-2
v_call: TRBV10-3
d_call: TRBD1
cdr3_aa: CAISESGQGELSYGYTF
cdr3_nt: TGTGCCATCAGTGAGTCCGGACAGGGGGAGTTGAGCTATGGCTACACCTTC

clone_size: NA
j_call: TRBJ2-3
v_call: TRBV9
d_call: NA
cdr3_aa: CASSGGQTSTDTQYF
cdr3_nt: TGTGCCAGCAGCGGCGGACAGACTAGCACAGATACGCAGTATTTT

clone_size: NA
j_call: TRBJ1-2
v_call: TRBV13
d_call: TRBD1
cdr3_aa: CASSRFRDRGRTTLYGYTF
cdr3_nt: TGTGCCAGCAGCCGGTTCCGGGACAGGGGGCGGACTACCCTCTATGGCTACACCTTC

clone_size: NA
j_call: TRBJ2-2
v_call: TRBV7-8
d_call: NA
cdr3_aa: CASSLGARGTGELFF
cdr3_nt: TGTGCCAGCAGCTTGGGGGCCAGGGGTACCGGGGAGCTGTTTTTT

clone_size: NA
j_call: TRBJ2-7
v_call: TRBV19
d_call: NA
cdr3_aa: CASSPVSSYEQYF
cdr3_nt: TGTGCCAGTAGTCCGGTGAGCTCCTACGAGCAGTACTTC

clone_size: NA
j_call: TRBJ2-7
v_call: TRBV6-5
d_call: TRBD1
cdr3_aa: CASSYSSGTGGEQYF
cdr3_nt: TGTGCCAGCAGTTACTCGTCGGGGACAGGGGGTGAGCAGTACTTC

clone_size: NA
j_call: TRBJ2-2
v_call: TRBV7-9
d_call: TRBD2
cdr3_aa: CASSPQRGDTGELFF
cdr3_nt: TGTGCCAGCAGCCCCCAGCGGGGGGACACCGGGGAGCTGTTTTTT

clone_size: once
j_call: TRBJ2-7
v_call: TRBV30
d_call: TRBD2
cdr3_aa: CAWSPGLAIDEQYF
cdr3_nt: TGTGCCTGGAGCCCTGGACTAGCGATCGACGAGCAGTACTTC

clone_size: once
j_call: TRBJ2-7
v_call: TRBV3-1/TRBV3-2
d_call: TRBD1
cdr3_aa: CASSPDRGPYEQYF
cdr3_nt: TGTGCCAGCAGTCCTGACAGGGGGCCATACGAGCAGTACTTC

clone_size: NA
j_call: TRBJ2-3
v_call: TRBV6-5
d_call: TRBD2
cdr3_aa: CASRRTSGPTDTQYF
cdr3_nt: TGTGCCAGCAGGAGGACTAGCGGGCCCACAGATACGCAGTATTTT

clone_size: once
j_call: TRBJ1-5
v_call: TRBV21-1
d_call: NA
cdr3_aa: CASSKRGHLSNQPQHF
cdr3_nt: TGTGCCAGCAGCAAAAGGGGACACCTTAGCAATCAGCCCCAGCATTTT

clone_size: NA
j_call: TRBJ2-1
v_call: TRBV19
d_call: NA
cdr3_aa: CASRPRGGSYNEQFF
cdr3_nt: TGTGCCAGTAGACCCCGAGGGGGCTCCTACAATGAGCAGTTCTTC

clone_size: NA
j_call: TRBJ2-2
v_call: TRBV11-3
d_call: NA
cdr3_aa: CASSSGGHNTGELFF
cdr3_nt: TGTGCCAGCAGCTCGGGCGGACATAACACCGGGGAGCTGTTTTTT

clone_size: NA
j_call: TRBJ2-3
v_call: TRBV19
d_call: NA
cdr3_aa: CASSGGARDTQYF
cdr3_nt: TGTGCCAGCTCTGGAGGGGCCAGGGATACGCAGTATTTT

clone_size: few
j_call: TRBJ1-5
v_call: TRBV2
d_call: NA
cdr3_aa: CASSTGTRNQPQHF
cdr3_nt: TGTGCCAGCAGCACCGGGACTCGGAATCAGCCCCAGCATTTT

clone_size: NA
j_call: TRBJ1-2
v_call: TRBV5-3
d_call: NA
cdr3_aa: CARPPGWQGGYTF
cdr3_nt: TGTGCCAGACCCCCCGGGTGGCAGGGCGGCTACACCTTC

clone_size: NA
j_call: TRBJ2-5
v_call: TRBV2
d_call: TRBD2
cdr3_aa: CASTPGLAGGYQETQYF
cdr3_nt: TGTGCCAGCACCCCGGGACTAGCGGGGGGGTACCAAGAGACCCAGTACTTC

clone_size: NA
j_call: TRBJ2-7
v_call: TRBV5-1
d_call: TRBD2
cdr3_aa: CASSFSRTSGAEGYEQYF
cdr3_nt: TGCGCCAGCAGCTTTAGTAGGACTAGCGGGGCGGAGGGCTACGAGCAGTACTTC

clone_size: NA
j_call: TRBJ2-3
v_call: TRBV11-2
d_call: TRBD1
cdr3_aa: CASKRDRATDTQYF
cdr3_nt: TGTGCCAGCAAGCGGGACAGGGCCACAGATACGCAGTATTTT

clone_size: NA
j_call: TRBJ1-2
v_call: TRBV7-2
d_call: NA
cdr3_aa: CASSLGPGANYGYTF
cdr3_nt: TGTGCCAGCAGCTTAGGCCCAGGGGCCAACTATGGCTACACCTTC

clone_size: NA
j_call: TRBJ2-3
v_call: TRBV10-3
d_call: TRBD2
cdr3_aa: CAISAETSGAATDTQYF
cdr3_nt: TGTGCCATCAGTGCCGAGACTAGCGGCGCAGCCACAGATACGCAGTATTTT

clone_size: NA
j_call: TRBJ2-3
v_call: TRBV29-1
d_call: TRBD2
cdr3_aa: CSVDYGLANTDTQYF
cdr3_nt: TGCAGCGTTGACTACGGACTAGCGAACACAGATACGCAGTATTTT

clone_size: NA
j_call: TRBJ1-1
v_call: TRBV7-2
d_call: TRBD1
cdr3_aa: CASRRQGNTEAFF
cdr3_nt: TGTGCCAGCAGGAGACAGGGGAACACTGAAGCTTTCTTT

clone_size: NA
j_call: TRBJ2-1
v_call: TRBV11-3
d_call: NA
cdr3_aa: CASSTGNYNEQFF
cdr3_nt: TGTGCCAGCAGTACCGGGAATTACAATGAGCAGTTCTTC

clone_size: NA
j_call: TRBJ2-7
v_call: TRBV5-8
d_call: NA
cdr3_aa: CASSLVHSYEQYF
cdr3_nt: TGTGCCAGCAGCTTGGTCCACTCCTACGAGCAGTACTTC

clone_size: NA
j_call: TRBJ2-1
v_call: TRBV2
d_call: TRBD1
cdr3_aa: CASSRDRGRDEQFF
cdr3_nt: TGTGCCAGCAGCCGGGACAGGGGGCGCGATGAGCAGTTCTTC

clone_size: NA
j_call: TRBJ2-5
v_call: TRBV6-2/TRBV6-3
d_call: NA
cdr3_aa: CASSYGGGDRTQYF
cdr3_nt: TGTGCCAGCAGTTACGGAGGAGGGGACAGGACCCAGTACTTC

clone_size: NA
j_call: TRBJ2-3
v_call: TRBV10-2
d_call: TRBD2
cdr3_aa: CASSEAKLAGVADTQYF
cdr3_nt: TGCGCCAGCAGTGAGGCGAAACTAGCGGGAGTGGCAGATACGCAGTATTTT

clone_size: once
j_call: TRBJ2-7
v_call: TRBV4-3
d_call: NA
cdr3_aa: CASSQDGPGVESSYEQYF
cdr3_nt: TGCGCCAGCAGCCAAGATGGACCAGGGGTAGAGTCCTCCTACGAGCAGTACTTC

clone_size: NA
j_call: TRBJ2-7
v_call: TRBV2
d_call: NA
cdr3_aa: CASTVSYEQYF
cdr3_nt: TGTGCCAGCACGGTCTCCTACGAGCAGTACTTC

clone_size: NA
j_call: TRBJ1-4
v_call: TRBV9
d_call: NA
cdr3_aa: CASSVGLGRNEKLFF
cdr3_nt: TGTGCCAGCAGCGTAGGGTTGGGCAGAAATGAAAAACTGTTTTTT

clone_size: NA
j_call: TRBJ2-7
v_call: TRBV3-1/TRBV3-2
d_call: TRBD2
cdr3_aa: CASSQDRREDYEQYF
cdr3_nt: TGTGCCAGCAGCCAAGATCGTCGGGAGGACTACGAGCAGTACTTC

clone_size: NA
j_call: TRBJ1-4
v_call: TRBV9
d_call: TRBD1
cdr3_aa: CASSVGTGPEKLFF
cdr3_nt: TGTGCCAGCAGCGTCGGGACAGGGCCCGAAAAACTGTTTTTT

clone_size: NA
j_call: TRBJ2-1
v_call: TRBV4-1
d_call: TRBD2
cdr3_aa: CASSQDRLAGGGYNEQFF
cdr3_nt: TGCGCCAGCAGCCAAGACCGCCTAGCGGGAGGCGGATACAATGAGCAGTTCTTC

clone_size: NA
j_call: TRBJ2-4
v_call: TRBV19
d_call: TRBD2
cdr3_aa: CASSLTGGKNIQYF
cdr3_nt: TGTGCCAGTAGTCTAACGGGAGGGAAAAACATTCAGTACTTC

clone_size: NA
j_call: TRBJ2-1
v_call: TRBV11-2
d_call: TRBD2
cdr3_aa: CASSLGRLAGGRGDEQFF
cdr3_nt: TGTGCCAGCAGCTTAGGGCGACTAGCGGGGGGGCGAGGGGATGAGCAGTTCTTC

clone_size: NA
j_call: TRBJ1-5
v_call: TRBV6-5
d_call: TRBD1
cdr3_aa: CASSQETGTNQPQHF
cdr3_nt: TGTGCCAGCAGTCAGGAGACAGGGACTAATCAGCCCCAGCATTTT

clone_size: few
j_call: TRBJ2-7
v_call: TRBV4-2
d_call: NA
cdr3_aa: CASSPELTETYEQYF
cdr3_nt: TGTGCCAGCAGCCCCGAGCTTACAGAAACCTACGAGCAGTACTTC

clone_size: NA
j_call: TRBJ1-4
v_call: TRBV4-2
d_call: TRBD1
cdr3_aa: CASSQDLGRGEKLFF
cdr3_nt: TGTGCCAGCAGCCAAGATCTGGGCAGGGGGGAAAAACTGTTTTTT

clone_size: NA
j_call: TRBJ1-3
v_call: TRBV5-1
d_call: TRBD1
cdr3_aa: CASSDRGGNTIYF
cdr3_nt: TGCGCCAGCAGCGACAGGGGAGGGAACACCATATATTTT

clone_size: NA
j_call: TRBJ2-5
v_call: TRBV25-1
d_call: NA
cdr3_aa: CASSERGHQETQYF
cdr3_nt: TGTGCCAGCAGTGAACGGGGACATCAAGAGACCCAGTACTTC

clone_size: once
j_call: TRBJ1-1
v_call: TRBV18
d_call: NA
cdr3_aa: CASSVATEAFF
cdr3_nt: TGTGCCAGCTCAGTAGCCACTGAAGCTTTCTTT